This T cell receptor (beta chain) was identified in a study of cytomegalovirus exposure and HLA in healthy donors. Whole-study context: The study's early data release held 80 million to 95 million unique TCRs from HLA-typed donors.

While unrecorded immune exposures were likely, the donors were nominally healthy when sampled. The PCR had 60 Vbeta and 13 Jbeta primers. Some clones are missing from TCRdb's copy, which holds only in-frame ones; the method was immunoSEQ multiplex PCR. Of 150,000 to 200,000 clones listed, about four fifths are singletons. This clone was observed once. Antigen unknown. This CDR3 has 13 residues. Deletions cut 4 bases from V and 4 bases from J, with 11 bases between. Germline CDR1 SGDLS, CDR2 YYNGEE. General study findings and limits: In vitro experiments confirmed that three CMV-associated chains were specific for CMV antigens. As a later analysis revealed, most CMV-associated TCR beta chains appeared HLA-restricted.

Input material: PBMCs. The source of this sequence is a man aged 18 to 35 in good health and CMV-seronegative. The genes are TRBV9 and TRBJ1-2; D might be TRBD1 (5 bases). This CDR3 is CASSPGGGYGYTF. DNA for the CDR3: TGTGCCAGCAGCCCCGGGGGGGGCTATGGCTACACCTTC. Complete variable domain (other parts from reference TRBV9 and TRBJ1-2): DSGVTQTPKHLITATGQRVTLRCSPRSGDLSVYWYQQSLDQGLQFLIQYYNGEERAKGNILERFSAQQFPDLHSELNLSSLELGDSALYFCASSPGGGYGYTFGSGTRLTVV.